The clone carrying this TCR beta chain was seen at least ten times. Its antigen is as yet unknown. The germline gives CDR1 SGHDT, CDR2 YYEEEE. CDR3 length: 16 residues. Trimming cost V 4 bases and J 4 bases; bases outside gene matches: 8. TCRdb fed the 5' RACE reads into MiXCR, producing one record per CDR3 protein. The sample holds 400,000 or so distinct CDR3 sequences, more than 5.5% seen once. This sample was included in a study of T cells after yellow fever vaccination. General study findings and limits: Of the clonotypes, a small share occurred in both CD4 and CD8 compartments. A secondary response was less intense yet reached its peak sooner, at day 5 versus 15.

The source was PBMCs, collected 5 days after the yellow fever booster vaccination. This clonotype was obtained from a man under 40 who received the YFV17D yellow fever vaccine. This rearrangement joins TRBV5-6 to TRBJ2-2; the match to TRBD1 covers 9 bases. The CDR3 sequence is CASSIPGQGLTGELFF. In DNA, the CDR3 is TGTGCCAGCAGCATACCGGGACAGGGACTCACCGGGGAGCTGTTTTTT. Combining the CDR3 with reference TRBV5-6 and TRBJ2-2 gives the whole variable domain DAGVTQSPTHLIKTRGQQVTLRCSPKSGHDTVSWYQQALGQGPQFIFQYYEEEERQRGNFPDRFSGHQFPNYSSELNVNALLLGDSALYLCASSIPGQGLTGELFFGEGSRLTVL.